A single TCR beta chain is shown here with its context. CDR3 size: 14 residues. The ends were cut back, 3 bases at V and 4 bases at J, with 9 bases in the middle. Germline V lookup: CDR1 LNHDA, CDR2 SQIVND (reference sequence). The table came from immunoSEQ multiplex PCR; TCRdb's copy has only in-frame clones and leaves some out. This table holds about 410,000 clones, roughly 90% found once. The record originates from a study of control samples from healthy donors and cancer patients. The sequence came from a middle-aged man with head and neck cancer. The chain combines TRBV19 with TRBJ1-4, with D hard to call. Source material: PBMCs. The chain's CDR3 is CASSIQTVNEKLFF. The CDR3 DNA reads TGTGCCAGTAGTATCCAGACGGTTAATGAAAAACTGTTTTTT.